What follows is one T cell receptor (beta chain) and its context. This clonotype has ten or more counts. Its antigen remains unidentified. It has no much larger one-base neighbor in the sample; base qualities were not kept. The sample originates from a study of identical twins (dated by TCRdb to the mid-2010s). A note on the overall study: TCR alpha and beta repertoires from monozygotic twins, unrelated adults of various ages and cord blood were deep-sequenced to test whether fetal clonotypes persist. Replicate twin experiments were performed at different times using different library preparation protocols to rule out contamination.

The library relied on 5' RACE. Sequencing relied on an Illumina HiSeq 2000. A universal primer binding site was added through template switching, and the final cDNA carried a unique molecular identifier so that TCR cDNA molecules could be counted accurately. Specific primers in the conserved constant-segment region were used to synthesize first-strand cDNA for the TCR alpha and beta chains. Each cDNA library was double barcoded, with a SMART-Mk sample barcode plus Illumina barcodes, to control for contamination. Two successive PCR steps introduced TruSeq adapter sequences along with Illumina sample barcodes. TCR alpha and beta cDNA libraries were sequenced on the Illumina HiSeq platform with custom primers. The study's processing was this. MiGEC was used to process raw reads and extract unique molecular identifiers, and MiXCR was used to find CDR3 positions. For each individual, recombination models were inferred using an EM algorithm with the repgenHMM and IGoR tools. Shared clonotypes were analyzed with the tcR package in R, and sharing was normalized by the product of cloneset sizes. To study raw recombination without the effects of thymic and clonal selection, out-of-frame nonproductive sequences were analyzed. The public reads were run again by TCRdb, first through fastp at Q25 and then through MiXCR, and only productive beta chains were kept. Each CDR3 protein gets just one entry, which takes the most common genes and DNA from the rows behind it. TCRdb assigned the V and J calls; the authors' analysis was not used. The sample records hundreds of thousands of distinct CDR3 sequences, approximately 6.1% of which are singletons. The top ten clonotypes cover around 1.9% of the sample.

Every donor was a healthy Caucasian. Three unrelated non-twin adults were also sequenced: a male aged 18 to 30, a male aged 50 to 59 and a female aged 50 to 59. Using Miltenyi CD45RO+ enrichment and human naive T-cell isolation kits, memory (CD45RO+) and naive T cells were isolated from PBMC. Per the germline V gene (reference sequence), LGHDT is the CDR1 and YNNKEL is the CDR2. The CDR3 runs 18 residues from the cysteine to the phenylalanine. Kept here is only the CDR3 DNA, which spans 54 bases and is read in frame from base 1. The junction shows trimming of 0 bases on V and 4 bases on J, plus 21 bases between the germline ends. The paper as a whole reports these results and caveats: Invariant T cells such as MAIT and iNKT could partly confound zero-insertion analyses, though diverse VJ usage argued against this for most clonotypes. Because the same donors could not be followed over many years, the conclusions depended on cross-sectional statistical analysis. In monozygotic twins, recombination models systematically underestimated out-of-frame TCR alpha sharing, but the models matched the sharing seen between unrelated individuals. Compared with coincidental sharing between unrelated individuals, out-of-frame TCR alpha sequences shared between twins showed an excess of sequences with low generation probability. The excess sharing between twins in beta out-of-frame sequences was weaker because fewer shared sequences reduced the signal-to-noise ratio. Fewer insertions were carried by abundant cord blood beta clonotypes, a similar but weaker trend appeared in young adult naive repertoires, and no such trend appeared in memory repertoires.

The clonotype comes from a man aged 18 to 30 in good health. The sequenced sample was naive T cells sorted from blood. The cell subset or site label for this specimen denotes: cells isolated with a human naive T-cell isolation kit. This chain is built from TRBV3-1 and TRBJ2-5; D gene: possibly TRBD2, on 5 matching bases. The CDR3 sequence is CASSQDKDAAAYLETQYF. The bases are TGTGCCAGCAGCCAAGATAAGGACGCAGCGGCGTATTTAGAGACCCAGTACTTC.